These T cell receptor beta chains were read from a single sample in a study of CD8 T cells in ankylosing spondylitis. TCRdb itself ran the 5' RACE reads through MiXCR, one entry per CDR3 protein. The profile shows around 490,000 distinct CDR3 sequences, under 5.5% of them singletons. Material: blood, either unsorted or a sorted T cell fraction (not recorded which). The receptors were gathered from a male donor with ankylosing spondylitis. Both conserved end residues are part of each CDR3. Fields, in order: J gene, V gene, clone size, D gene, CDR3 DNA, CDR3 protein. A D gene is named only where the DNA matches it firmly. Clone size appears in some rows only: once, few, many, or a class for an expanded clone.

J gene: TRBJ2-4
V gene: TRBV20-1
clone size: many
D gene: .
CDR3 DNA: TGCAGTGCTAGGGTTACGGGGGTAGCCAAAAACATTCAGTACTTC
CDR3 protein: CSARVTGVAKNIQYF

J gene: TRBJ2-5
V gene: TRBV6-1
clone size: many
D gene: .
CDR3 DNA: TGTGCCGCCAGAGAGCTCGAGACCCAGTACTTC
CDR3 protein: CAARELETQYF

J gene: TRBJ2-1
V gene: TRBV6-2/TRBV6-3
clone size: .
D gene: TRBD2
CDR3 DNA: TGTGCCAGCAGAGGTCTAGCGGGAGATTACAATGAGCAGTTCTTC
CDR3 protein: CASRGLAGDYNEQFF

J gene: TRBJ1-1
V gene: TRBV7-9
clone size: few
D gene: .
CDR3 DNA: TGTGCCAGCAGCACCAACGGGGGGGGTACTGAAGCTTTCTTT
CDR3 protein: CASSTNGGGTEAFF

J gene: TRBJ2-1
V gene: TRBV29-1
clone size: many
D gene: .
CDR3 DNA: TGCAGCGTTCTCGGGACGCCGAAGGAGAATGAGCAGTTCTTC
CDR3 protein: CSVLGTPKENEQFF

J gene: TRBJ2-5
V gene: TRBV6-5
clone size: many
D gene: .
CDR3 DNA: TGTGCCAGCAGCTATCCTGGCAGTCAGACCCAGTACTTC
CDR3 protein: CASSYPGSQTQYF

J gene: TRBJ1-5
V gene: TRBV7-9
clone size: many
D gene: .
CDR3 DNA: TGTGCCAGCAGCTCGTGGGAGGGTAACCTAATCAATCAGCCCCAGCATTTT
CDR3 protein: CASSSWEGNLINQPQHF

J gene: TRBJ2-4
V gene: TRBV4-2
clone size: many
D gene: TRBD1
CDR3 DNA: TGTGCCAGTATGGGGACAGCCCCCGGGAACATTCAGTACTTC
CDR3 protein: CASMGTAPGNIQYF

J gene: TRBJ1-1
V gene: TRBV6-1
clone size: many
D gene: TRBD1
CDR3 DNA: TGTGCCACAAACACCGGGACAGGGAGGGTGAACACTGAAGCTTTCTTT
CDR3 protein: CATNTGTGRVNTEAFF

J gene: TRBJ2-5
V gene: TRBV7-9
clone size: many
D gene: TRBD2
CDR3 DNA: TGTGCCAGCAGCCCGGGACTAGCGAGACAAGAGACCCAGTACTTC
CDR3 protein: CASSPGLARQETQYF